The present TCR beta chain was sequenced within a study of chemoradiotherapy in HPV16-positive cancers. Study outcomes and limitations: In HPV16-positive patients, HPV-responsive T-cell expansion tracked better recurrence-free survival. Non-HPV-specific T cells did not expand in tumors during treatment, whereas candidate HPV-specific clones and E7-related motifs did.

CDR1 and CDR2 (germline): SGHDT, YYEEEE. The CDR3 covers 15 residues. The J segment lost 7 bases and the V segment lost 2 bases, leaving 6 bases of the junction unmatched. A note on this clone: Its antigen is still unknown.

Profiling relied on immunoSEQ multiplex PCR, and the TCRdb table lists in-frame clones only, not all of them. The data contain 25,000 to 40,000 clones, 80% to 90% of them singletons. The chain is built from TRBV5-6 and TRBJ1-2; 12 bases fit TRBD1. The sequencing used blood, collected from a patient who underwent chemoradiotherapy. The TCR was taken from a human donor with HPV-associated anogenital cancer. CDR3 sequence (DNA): TGTGCCAGCAGCTTCGCCGGGACAGGGGGCTCTGGCTACACCTTC. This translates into CASSFAGTGGSGYTF.